This T cell receptor (beta chain) was sequenced during a study of human T cells and chemical hapten exposure. With respect to this clonotype: What it binds is not known.

The V gene's germline CDR1 is DFQATT and CDR2 SNEGSKA (reference sequence). The junction had 7 bases not matched to a gene; V was cut back by 3 bases and J by 0 bases. The CDR3 loop spans 15 amino acids. Overall study results and limits: After DPC sensitization, TCRs above 1 in 1000 frequency showed no change.

Time point in this sample: pre-sensitization, week 0. Treatment defined: therapeutic diphenylcyclopropenone sensitization with weekly scalp DPC. Each CDR3 protein is one row after TCRdb ran MiXCR on the RACE reads. This sample yields some 360,000 distinct CDR3 sequences, of which 5.1% are seen a single time; approximately 2.8% belongs to the top ten. The chain links TRBV20-1 to TRBJ2-7; 8 bases match TRBD2. The material was whole blood, obtained in connection with sensitization to the hapten diphenylcyclopropenone (DPC). This receptor was obtained from a woman between 50 and 59 years old with alopecia areata. Some clones in this sample may be carry-over from other donors' samples. CDR3 in DNA: TGCAGTGCTAGTGCTAGCGGGTCTTACTCCTACGAGCAGTACTTC. It specifies CSASASGSYSYEQYF.